This is a list of T cell receptor beta chains from one sample in a study of regulatory T cells in long-lasting Graves disease. One entry per CDR3 protein, called by TCRdb with MiXCR from the multiplex PCR reads. Of about 430,000 distinct CDR3 sequences listed, about 15% were seen once; the top ten hold roughly 8%. This sample was shared with a second study, whose subject was T cells in Graves' hyperthyroidism and ophthalmopathy.

The sample was peripheral blood mononuclear cells (PBMCs), taken at new diagnosis, from a patient treated with antithyroid drugs. Receptors originate from a woman aged 35 to 49 with Graves disease. Each CDR3 is given with its conserved first and last residue. Fields, in order: J gene, V gene, D gene, clone size, CDR3 DNA, CDR3 protein. A D gene is named only where the DNA matches it firmly. Expanded clones get a size class; other rows say once, few or many, or leave the size out.

j_call: TRBJ2-5
v_call: TRBV5-4
d_call: -
clone_size: -
cdr3_nt: TGTGCCAGCAGCCGAGAGACAGAGAAAGAGACCCAGTACTTC
cdr3_aa: CASSRETEKETQYF

j_call: TRBJ1-4
v_call: TRBV7-9
d_call: TRBD1
clone_size: -
cdr3_nt: TGTGCCAGCAGCCCTACAGGGGTACCTGAAAAACTGTTTTTT
cdr3_aa: CASSPTGVPEKLFF

j_call: TRBJ1-2
v_call: TRBV7-9
d_call: -
clone_size: medium-sized
cdr3_nt: TGTGCCAGCAGTTTTAGCGGGCAGGGGCCAAACTATGGCTACACCTTC
cdr3_aa: CASSFSGQGPNYGYTF

j_call: TRBJ1-3
v_call: TRBV3-1
d_call: -
clone_size: -
cdr3_nt: TGTGCCAGCAGCGGCAGGGGAGATGGAAACACCATATATTTT
cdr3_aa: CASSGRGDGNTIYF

j_call: TRBJ2-7
v_call: TRBV27
d_call: TRBD2
clone_size: many
cdr3_nt: TGTGCCAGCACCCTAGCGGAGGGCCTCGAGCAGTACTTC
cdr3_aa: CASTLAEGLEQYF

j_call: TRBJ2-3
v_call: TRBV27
d_call: -
clone_size: many
cdr3_nt: TGTGCCAGCAGCACCGAAGCCACTAGAAGGTCGTACACAGATACGCAGTATTTT
cdr3_aa: CASSTEATRRSYTDTQYF

j_call: TRBJ1-4
v_call: TRBV7-9
d_call: TRBD1
clone_size: many
cdr3_nt: TGTGCCAGCAGCTCAACAGGGGACAAGGAAAAACTGTTTTTT
cdr3_aa: CASSSTGDKEKLFF

j_call: TRBJ2-4
v_call: TRBV12-3/TRBV12-4
d_call: TRBD2
clone_size: -
cdr3_nt: TGTGCCAGCAGCCCCCGGCGGGAGCTTCTAGCCAAAAACATTCAGTACTTC
cdr3_aa: CASSPRRELLAKNIQYF

j_call: TRBJ2-1
v_call: TRBV11-3
d_call: -
clone_size: many
cdr3_nt: TGTGCCAGCAGCTTAGGCGGCTTTGAGCAGTTCTTC
cdr3_aa: CASSLGGFEQFF

j_call: TRBJ2-7
v_call: TRBV7-8
d_call: -
clone_size: few
cdr3_nt: TGTGCCAGCAGCTTCTTACCTGGCTACGAGCAGTACTTC
cdr3_aa: CASSFLPGYEQYF

j_call: TRBJ2-3
v_call: TRBV19
d_call: -
clone_size: -
cdr3_nt: TGTGCCAGTAGCTCACAGGGAATGAGGACAGATACGCAGTATTTT
cdr3_aa: CASSSQGMRTDTQYF

j_call: TRBJ2-3
v_call: TRBV29-1
d_call: -
clone_size: -
cdr3_nt: TGCAGCGTTGAAGAGTCCGCAGATACGCAGTATTTT
cdr3_aa: CSVEESADTQYF

j_call: TRBJ1-2
v_call: TRBV19
d_call: -
clone_size: few
cdr3_nt: TGTGCCAGTAGTATAGATGGAGGAGGAGGGACCTATGGCTACACCTTC
cdr3_aa: CASSIDGGGGTYGYTF

j_call: TRBJ1-1
v_call: TRBV6-2/TRBV6-3
d_call: -
clone_size: few
cdr3_nt: TGTGCCAGCAGTCACGACATCCCGAACACTGAAGCTTTCTTT
cdr3_aa: CASSHDIPNTEAFF

j_call: TRBJ2-1
v_call: TRBV5-6
d_call: -
clone_size: -
cdr3_nt: TGTGCCAGCAGCTTTCCCCCAGGCAGCTCCTACAATGAGCAGTTCTTC
cdr3_aa: CASSFPPGSSYNEQFF

j_call: TRBJ1-5
v_call: TRBV28
d_call: -
clone_size: -
cdr3_nt: TGTGCCAGCAGTATCATCCGGACAGCGATCGAGCCCCAGCATTTT
cdr3_aa: CASSIIRTAIEPQHF

j_call: TRBJ2-1
v_call: TRBV28
d_call: TRBD2
clone_size: many
cdr3_nt: TGTGCCAGCAGTGTAGCGGGACAAGGGATGGATGAGCAGTTCTTC
cdr3_aa: CASSVAGQGMDEQFF

j_call: TRBJ2-1
v_call: TRBV12-5
d_call: TRBD1
clone_size: few
cdr3_nt: TGTGCTAGTGGCTTCCCGGGACAGGGGTCCAATGAGCAGTTCTTC
cdr3_aa: CASGFPGQGSNEQFF

j_call: TRBJ1-6
v_call: TRBV11-3
d_call: -
clone_size: many
cdr3_nt: TGTGCCAGCAGCACTTGGGCCTATAATTCACCCCTCCACTTT
cdr3_aa: CASSTWAYNSPLHF

j_call: TRBJ2-1
v_call: TRBV6-5
d_call: -
clone_size: many
cdr3_nt: TGTGCCAGCAGTTACAACATAGTCGATATATACAATGAGCAGTTCTTC
cdr3_aa: CASSYNIVDIYNEQFF

j_call: TRBJ1-5
v_call: TRBV28
d_call: TRBD1
clone_size: few
cdr3_nt: TGTGCCAGCAGTGTGGCCCGGGACAGGGGGCGCGGACAGCCCCAGCATTTT
cdr3_aa: CASSVARDRGRGQPQHF

j_call: TRBJ2-1
v_call: TRBV10-3
d_call: -
clone_size: few
cdr3_nt: TGTGCCATCAGGGATGGACAAAATGAGCAGTTCTTC
cdr3_aa: CAIRDGQNEQFF

j_call: TRBJ2-5
v_call: TRBV5-1
d_call: TRBD1
clone_size: many
cdr3_nt: TGCGCCAGCAGCCCGGCTACAGGGGAAGAGACCCAGTACTTC
cdr3_aa: CASSPATGEETQYF

j_call: TRBJ2-3
v_call: TRBV3-1
d_call: TRBD2
clone_size: -
cdr3_nt: TGTGCCAGCAGCCAAGAGAGTAGCGGGACTAGCACAGATACGCAGTATTTT
cdr3_aa: CASSQESSGTSTDTQYF

j_call: TRBJ2-7
v_call: TRBV27
d_call: -
clone_size: many
cdr3_nt: TGTGCCAGCAGTGCCCGGACGGCCTACGAGCAGTACTTC
cdr3_aa: CASSARTAYEQYF

j_call: TRBJ1-2
v_call: TRBV28
d_call: -
clone_size: -
cdr3_nt: TGTGCCAGCAACACAGCGATGTACTATGGCTACACCTTC
cdr3_aa: CASNTAMYYGYTF

j_call: TRBJ1-5
v_call: TRBV3-1
d_call: -
clone_size: many
cdr3_nt: TGTGCCAGCAGCCCAGACATCCCCGGTCAGCCCCAGCATTTT
cdr3_aa: CASSPDIPGQPQHF

j_call: TRBJ1-1
v_call: TRBV7-6
d_call: -
clone_size: -
cdr3_nt: TGTGCCAGCAGCCTTAACCAAATGAACACTGAAGCTTTCTTT
cdr3_aa: CASSLNQMNTEAFF

j_call: TRBJ1-1
v_call: TRBV12-3/TRBV12-4
d_call: -
clone_size: many
cdr3_nt: TGTGCCAGCAGTCCAGAGAGGAGGAACACTGAAGCTTTCTTT
cdr3_aa: CASSPERRNTEAFF

j_call: TRBJ1-2
v_call: TRBV28
d_call: TRBD1
clone_size: many
cdr3_nt: TGTGCCAGCAGTTCGGACAGGGCGGACTATGGCTACACCTTC
cdr3_aa: CASSSDRADYGYTF

j_call: TRBJ1-1
v_call: TRBV10-3
d_call: TRBD1
clone_size: many
cdr3_nt: TGTGCCATCAGTGAGCAAACCGGGACAGGGGGGAACACTGAAGCTTTCTTT
cdr3_aa: CAISEQTGTGGNTEAFF

j_call: TRBJ2-7
v_call: TRBV5-6
d_call: TRBD2
clone_size: few
cdr3_nt: TGTGCCAGCAGCTGGCGGACTAGCGAGAACGAGCAGTACTTC
cdr3_aa: CASSWRTSENEQYF

j_call: TRBJ2-5
v_call: TRBV20-1
d_call: TRBD1
clone_size: -
cdr3_nt: TGCAGTGCTACCTCTTTGGGACAGGGCATCCAAGAGACCCAGTACTTC
cdr3_aa: CSATSLGQGIQETQYF

j_call: TRBJ2-2
v_call: TRBV2
d_call: TRBD2
clone_size: many
cdr3_nt: TGTGCCAGCAGGGAGGGAGGACTAGTTGTCAACACCGGGGAGCTGTTTTTT
cdr3_aa: CASREGGLVVNTGELFF

j_call: TRBJ2-7
v_call: TRBV6-1
d_call: TRBD1
clone_size: many
cdr3_nt: TGTGCCAGCAGTCCTACAGGGGGCCACGAGCAGTACTTC
cdr3_aa: CASSPTGGHEQYF

j_call: TRBJ1-2
v_call: TRBV20-1
d_call: -
clone_size: many
cdr3_nt: TGCAGTGCTAGCCACTATGGCTACACCTTC
cdr3_aa: CSASHYGYTF

j_call: TRBJ2-4
v_call: TRBV20-1
d_call: -
clone_size: few
cdr3_nt: TGCAGTGCGGTTTTCAGGGTTAGTGAAAACATTCAGTACTTC
cdr3_aa: CSAVFRVSENIQYF

j_call: TRBJ1-4
v_call: TRBV28
d_call: -
clone_size: few
cdr3_nt: TGTGCCAGCCACGGGTCAGGGATTGGAAAACTGTTTTTT
cdr3_aa: CASHGSGIGKLFF